The source of this T cell receptor beta chain is a study of shared clonotypes between healthy human individuals. Of note for this clone: Its cognate antigen is unknown.

This CDR3 is 15 amino acids long. V was trimmed by 1 base and J by 2 bases, leaving 12 bases between them. Per the germline V gene, CDR1 is MDHEN and CDR2 is SYDVKM. Study findings and constraints: A small donor pool kept down the genetic and exposure-history diversity that was represented.

This table comes from immunoSEQ multiplex PCR, and its TCRdb copy is limited to in-frame clones, with some not included. The sample holds hundreds of thousands of clones, around 79% seen once. The clonotype comes from a woman aged 40 to 50 in good health. Some clones in this sample may be carry-over from other donors' samples. Sequencing input: PBMCs. The gene calls are TRBV28 and TRBJ2-7; maybe TRBD1 (5 bases). CDR3 sequence reads: CASSLLGQTTYEQYF. The CDR3 DNA reads as TGTGCCAGCAGTTTATTGGGGCAGACCACCTACGAGCAGTACTTC.